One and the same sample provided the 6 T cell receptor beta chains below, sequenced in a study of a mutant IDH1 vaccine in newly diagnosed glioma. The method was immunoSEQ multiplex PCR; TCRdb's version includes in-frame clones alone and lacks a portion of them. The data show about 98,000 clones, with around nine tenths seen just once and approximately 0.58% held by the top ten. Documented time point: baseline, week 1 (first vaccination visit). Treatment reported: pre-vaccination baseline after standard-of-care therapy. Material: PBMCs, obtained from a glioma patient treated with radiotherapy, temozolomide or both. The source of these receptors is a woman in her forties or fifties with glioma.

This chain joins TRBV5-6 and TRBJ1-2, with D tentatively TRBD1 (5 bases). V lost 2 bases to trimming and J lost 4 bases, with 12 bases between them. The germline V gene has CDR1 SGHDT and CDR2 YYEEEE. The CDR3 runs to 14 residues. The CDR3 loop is CASSFGDRSYGYTF. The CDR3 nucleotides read TGTGCCAGCAGCTTCGGTGACAGATCCTATGGCTACACCTTC.

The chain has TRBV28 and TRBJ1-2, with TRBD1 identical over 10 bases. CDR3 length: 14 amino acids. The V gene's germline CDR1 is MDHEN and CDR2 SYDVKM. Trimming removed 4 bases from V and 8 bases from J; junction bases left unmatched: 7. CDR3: CASSSAGTGDGYTF. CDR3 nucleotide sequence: TGTGCCAGCAGTTCAGCCGGGACAGGGGACGGCTACACCTTC.

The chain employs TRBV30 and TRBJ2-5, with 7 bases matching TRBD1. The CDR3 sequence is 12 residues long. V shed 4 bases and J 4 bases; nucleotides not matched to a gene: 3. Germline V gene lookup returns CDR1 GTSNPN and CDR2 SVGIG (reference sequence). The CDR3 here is CAWIGGGETQYF. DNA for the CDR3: TGTGCCTGGATAGGGGGCGGAGAGACCCAGTACTTC.

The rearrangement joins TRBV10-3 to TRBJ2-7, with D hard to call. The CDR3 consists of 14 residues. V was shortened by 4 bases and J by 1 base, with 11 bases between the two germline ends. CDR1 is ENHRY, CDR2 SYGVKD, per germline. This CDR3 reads CAISVSLASYEQYF. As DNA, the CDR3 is TGTGCCATCAGTGTTTCGCTGGCGTCCTACGAGCAGTACTTC.

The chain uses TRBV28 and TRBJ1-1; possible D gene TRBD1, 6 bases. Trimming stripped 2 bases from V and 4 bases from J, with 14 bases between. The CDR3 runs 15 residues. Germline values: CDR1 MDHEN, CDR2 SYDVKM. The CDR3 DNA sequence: TGTGCCAGCAGTTTAACAGGGAGGGGGGCCACTGAAGCTTTCTTT. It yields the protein CASSLTGRGATEAFF. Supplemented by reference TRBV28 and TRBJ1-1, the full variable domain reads DVKVTQSSRYLVKRTGEKVFLECVQDMDHENMFWYRQDPGLGLRLIYFSYDVKMKEKGDIPEGYSVSREKKERFSLILESASTNQTSMYLCASSLTGRGATEAFFGQGTRLTVV.

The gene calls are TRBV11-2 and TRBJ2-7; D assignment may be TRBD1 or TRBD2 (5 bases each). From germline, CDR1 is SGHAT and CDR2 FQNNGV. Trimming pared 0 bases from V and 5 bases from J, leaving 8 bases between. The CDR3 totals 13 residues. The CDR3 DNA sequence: TGTGCCAGCAGCTTAGAGGGGGACCACGAGCAGTACTTC. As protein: CASSLEGDHEQYF.